These 6 T cell receptor beta chains originate from one sample sequenced in a study of blood T cell repertoires in COVID-19. Only in-frame clones appear in the TCRdb table, and some are missing; sequencing was by immunoSEQ multiplex PCR. The data contain about 200,000 clones, 88% of them singletons. Sequencing input: peripheral blood. These receptors all stem from a man between 18 and 29 years old with active or convalescent COVID-19.

This clone was counted only a few times. The chain combines TRBV19 with TRBJ1-6, with D possibly matching TRBD1 (6 bases). This CDR3 is built from 13 residues. The V gene's germline CDR1 is LNHDA and CDR2 SQIVND (reference sequence). With 6 bases removed from V and 10 bases from J, the gap between germline ends came to 13 bases. The CDR3 spells CASRRPGDSPLHF. CDR3 coding DNA: TGTGCCAGTAGGAGGCCAGGGGACTCACCCCTCCACTTT.

In its sample, this clone was seen a few times. This rearrangement joins TRBV19 to TRBJ1-1, with D hard to call. Germline V gene lookup returns CDR1 LNHDA and CDR2 SQIVND (reference sequence). The CDR3 loop spans 13 amino acids. Trimming left V 2 bases short and J 1 base short, with 5 bases between. The CDR3 DNA sequence: TGTGCCAGTAGTATACGGAGGAACACTGAAGCTTTCTTT. Translation gives CASSIRRNTEAFF.

This clone was observed once. The chain uses TRBV7-2 and TRBJ1-1, with no clear D. CDR3 size: 15 residues. V dropped 5 bases and J dropped 3 bases, with 16 bases sitting between them. The germline CDR1 and CDR2 sequences are SGHTA and FQGNSA. The CDR3 region has the DNA TGTGCCAGCAGCCAAGATCCAGGAGGGTACACTGAAGCTTTCTTT. Its protein product is CASSQDPGGYTEAFF.

This rearrangement joins TRBV2 to TRBJ1-2, with a tentative D call TRBD1 (6 bases). V was clipped by 4 bases and J by 4 bases, with 13 bases between them. Germline V lookup: CDR1 SNHLY, CDR2 FYNNEI. The CDR3 extends over 14 amino acids. The CDR3 loop reads CASSANRVPYGYTF. The DNA for the CDR3 is TGTGCCAGCAGTGCAAACAGGGTCCCCTATGGCTACACCTTC.

The CDR3 protein is CASSPDSNYGYTF. CDR3 nucleotides: TGTGCCAGCAGTCCTGACAGTAACTATGGCTACACCTTC. This rearrangement joins TRBV6-5 to TRBJ1-2, with TRBD1 as a possible D gene (5 bases). Trimming removed 5 bases from V and 1 base from J, with 8 bases in between. CDR3 length: 13 amino acids. The germline V gene encodes CDR1 MNHEY and CDR2 SVGAGI.

The chain has TRBV5-5 and TRBJ2-5; the match to TRBD2 covers 12 bases. The CDR3 is 17 amino acids. Trimming removed 4 bases from V and 2 bases from J; junction bases left unmatched: 9. Per the germline V gene, CDR1 is SGHKS and CDR2 is YYEKEE (reference sequence). The CDR3: CASSRPSLAGGQETQYF. CDR3 nucleotides: TGTGCCAGCAGCCGGCCATCACTAGCGGGGGGTCAAGAGACCCAGTACTTC.